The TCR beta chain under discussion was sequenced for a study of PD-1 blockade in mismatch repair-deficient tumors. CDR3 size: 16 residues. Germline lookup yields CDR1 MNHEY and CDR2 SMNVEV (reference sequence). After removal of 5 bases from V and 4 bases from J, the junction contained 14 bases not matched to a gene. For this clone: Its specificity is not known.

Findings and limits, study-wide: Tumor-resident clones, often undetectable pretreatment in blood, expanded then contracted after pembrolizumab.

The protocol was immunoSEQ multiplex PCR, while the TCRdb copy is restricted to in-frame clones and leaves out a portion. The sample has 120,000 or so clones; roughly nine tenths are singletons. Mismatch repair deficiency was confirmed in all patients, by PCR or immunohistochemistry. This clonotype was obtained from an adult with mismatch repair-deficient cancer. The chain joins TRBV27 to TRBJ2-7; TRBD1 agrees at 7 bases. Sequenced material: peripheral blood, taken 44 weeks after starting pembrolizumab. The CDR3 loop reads CASSPFRGRGKYEQYF. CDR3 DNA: TGTGCCAGCAGTCCGTTTCGTGGCAGGGGGAAGTACGAGCAGTACTTC.